This TCR beta chain was profiled in a study of blood T cell repertoires in COVID-19. CDR3 length equals 16 residues. V lost 0 bases to trimming and J lost 2 bases, with 14 bases between them. Germline V gene data show CDR1 as MNHEY and CDR2 as SVGEGT. The table came from immunoSEQ multiplex PCR; TCRdb's copy has only in-frame clones and leaves some out. The data show approximately 200,000 clones, with approximately 90% seen just once and 1.2% held by the top ten. Participants were aged about 18 to 95 years, lived in roughly 25 US areas, and enrolled virtually. This clonotype was obtained from a man younger than 40 who had recovered from COVID-19. The chain joins TRBV6-2 or TRBV6-3 to TRBJ2-7; no definite D call. Source material: PBMCs or T cells enriched from blood (not recorded which). CDR3 sequence reads: CASSYSSQVKAYEQYF. The CDR3 DNA follows: TGTGCCAGCAGTTACTCGTCCCAGGTAAAGGCCTACGAGCAGTACTTC.